This T cell receptor beta chain came from a study of CXCR3-negative and CXCR3-positive naive CD8 T cells (dated by TCRdb to between 2017 and 2020). About the study as a whole: In total, around 140 million TRB reads were obtained, or roughly 1.5 +/- 0.3 million reads per library. For the TRBV-TRBJ cluster analysis, the naive subsets came from 5 donors, while the memory cells came from 3 donors. Diversity and physicochemical repertoire analyses were performed on about eleven donors pooled from two independent experiments.

CDR3 length: 16 amino acids, cysteine to phenylalanine. No DNA is given. The germline V gene encodes CDR1 SGHDN and CDR2 FVKESK. Comments on this clonotype: Its antigen is not yet known.

Each CD8+ T cell subset was flow-sorted in triplicate, with under 350,000 cells per subset placed directly into RLT lysis buffer. To exclude memory contaminants, naive CD8+ T cells were stringently defined as CD45RO-CCR7+CD27+CD95-. Peripheral blood mononuclear cells were isolated from buffy coats using standard density gradient centrifugation. Naive CXCR3-negative and CXCR3-positive CD8+ T cells were flow-sorted on a FACSAria III. Total RNA was extracted from sorted cells using an RNeasy Mini Kit. The study at large found these results: Freshly isolated PBMCs were used for most assays because CXCR3 expression partially decreased after cryopreservation. Naive CXCR3-negative and CXCR3-positive cells from the same donor showed similar TRBV-TRBJ usage, whereas memory cells showed distinct patterns. Because surface CD5, which is linked to self-reactivity in mice, was comparable between the naive subsets, TCR interaction strength was also inferred from the physicochemical properties of TRB CDR3s. Comparably high repertoire diversity was found in both naive subsets, whereas much lower repertoire diversity was found in memory CD8+ T cells. TRB CDR3s from CXCR3-positive naive cells showed higher hydrophobicity (lower Kidera factor 4), lower energy, and higher strength and volume indices than CXCR3-negative naive cells.

The instrument given in TCRdb is NextSeq 550. The Human TCR Profiling Kit (MiLaboratory) was used to make UMI-labeled 5' RACE TRB cDNA libraries. cDNA synthesis used the entire amount of extracted RNA, and PCR amplification then used the entire amount of cDNA produced. The libraries were made side by side, with each library going through the same number of PCR cycles. Regarding the original processing steps: MIGEC and MiXCR extracted about 49,000 +/- 11,000 unique UMI-labeled TRB cDNA molecules per library, requiring at least two reads per UMI. Each library averaged roughly 36,000 +/- 9,600 functional in-frame TRB CDR3 nucleotide clonotypes without stop codons. After downsampling to 5000 UMI-labeled TRB molecules per sample, diversity metrics such as normalized Shannon-Wiener and Chao1 were calculated in VDJtools. For the central five CDR3 residues, VDJtools calculated physicochemical properties weighted by clonotype size, namely interaction energy, strength, volume and Kidera factor 4. The reads, reprocessed by TCRdb, yield one row per CDR3 protein sequence and no DNA. Clone size and V and J calls follow TCRdb, not the original study. This sample's listing comprises around 60,000 distinct CDR3 sequences. Of the sample, more than 0.35% is held by the ten largest clones.

The specimen was naive CXCR3- CD8+ T cells from blood. The cell subset or site tag for this specimen amounts to: CD45RO-CCR7+CD27+CD95- naive CD8+ T cells lacking CXCR3 (TNR3-). The source is a human donor in good health. Some clones in this sample may be carry-over from other donors' samples. The chain couples TRBV14 to TRBJ2-7; with no DNA, the TCRdb D assignment of TRBD1 cannot be verified. The CDR3 in this case is CASSQDVRTGYYEQYF.